This entry concerns a single T cell receptor (beta chain). What it recognizes is unknown. This entry is derived from a study of shared clonotypes between healthy human individuals. Study-level points and caveats: The sampled material consisted only of blood, and tissue repertoires are likely to differ. Clonotype sharing among donors, it was expected, would be affected by sequencing depth.

Germline CDR1 is MNHEY and CDR2 is SVGAGI. The CDR3 covers 12 residues. Trimming at V came to 5 bases and at J to 6 bases, leaving 0 bases not matched to a gene. The naive CD8 population came from CD45RO-negative cells selected for CCR7, without terminally differentiated effector memory CD45RA+ cells. Everyone who donated was a Caucasian adult who lived in Nashville, Tennessee. Sorted subsets were amplified in replicate PCRs using about 210 ng DNA, some 31,000 T cell genomes. Repertoires were generated with immunoSEQ multiplex PCR, while TCRdb's copy carries only in-frame clones and drops some. The sample has 2 million to 2.5 million clones; roughly 95% are singletons.

The rearrangement links TRBV6-5 to TRBJ2-2; 7 positions agree with TRBD2. The specimen sequenced was naive CD8+ T cells sorted from blood. This sequence was found in a man younger than 35 in good health. Here the CDR3 reads CASSGGAGELFF. The CDR3 DNA reads as TGTGCCAGCAGTGGGGGGGCCGGGGAGCTGTTTTTT.